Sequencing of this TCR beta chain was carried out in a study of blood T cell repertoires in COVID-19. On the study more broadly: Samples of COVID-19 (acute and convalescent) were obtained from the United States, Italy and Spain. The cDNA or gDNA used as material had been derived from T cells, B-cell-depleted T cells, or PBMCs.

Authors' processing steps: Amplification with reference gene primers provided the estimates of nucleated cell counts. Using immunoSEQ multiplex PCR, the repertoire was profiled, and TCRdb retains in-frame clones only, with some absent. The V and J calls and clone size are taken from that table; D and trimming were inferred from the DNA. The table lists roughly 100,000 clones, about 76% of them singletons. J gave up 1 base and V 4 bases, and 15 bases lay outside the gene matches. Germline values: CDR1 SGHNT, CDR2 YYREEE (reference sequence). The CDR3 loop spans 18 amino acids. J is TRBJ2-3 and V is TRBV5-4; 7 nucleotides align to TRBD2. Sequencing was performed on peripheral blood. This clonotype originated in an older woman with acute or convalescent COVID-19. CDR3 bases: TGTGCCAGCAGCGCCCGACTCGGGGGGATCGAGGGCACAGATACGCAGTATTTT. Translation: CASSARLGGIEGTDTQYF. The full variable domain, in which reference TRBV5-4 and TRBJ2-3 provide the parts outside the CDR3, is ETGVTQSPTHLIKTRGQQVTLRCSSQSGHNTVSWYQQALGQGPQFIFQYYREEENGRGNFPPRFSGLQFPNYSSELNVNALELDDSALYLCASSARLGGIEGTDTQYFGPGTRLTVL.